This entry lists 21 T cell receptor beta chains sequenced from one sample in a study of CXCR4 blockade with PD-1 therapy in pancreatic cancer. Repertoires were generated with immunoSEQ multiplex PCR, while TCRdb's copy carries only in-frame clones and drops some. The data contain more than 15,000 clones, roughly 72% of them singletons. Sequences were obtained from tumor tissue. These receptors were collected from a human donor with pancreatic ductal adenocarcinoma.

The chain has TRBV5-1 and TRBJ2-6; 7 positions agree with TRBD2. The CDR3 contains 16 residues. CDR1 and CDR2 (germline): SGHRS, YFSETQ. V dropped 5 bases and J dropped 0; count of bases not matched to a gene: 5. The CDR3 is CASRLTSSSGANVLTF. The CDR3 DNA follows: TGCGCCAGCAGATTGACTAGCAGCTCTGGGGCCAACGTCCTGACTTTC.

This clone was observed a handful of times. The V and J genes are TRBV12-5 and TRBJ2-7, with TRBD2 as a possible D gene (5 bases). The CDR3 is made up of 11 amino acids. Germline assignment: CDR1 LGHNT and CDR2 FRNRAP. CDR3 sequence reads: CASGEGYEQYF. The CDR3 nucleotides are TGTGCCAGCGGTGAGGGCTACGAGCAGTACTTC.

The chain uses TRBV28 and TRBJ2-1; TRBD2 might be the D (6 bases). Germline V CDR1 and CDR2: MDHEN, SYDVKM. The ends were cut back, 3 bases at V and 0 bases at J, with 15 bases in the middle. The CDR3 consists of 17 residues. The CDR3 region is CASSLLGPGSSYNEQFF. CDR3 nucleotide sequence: TGTGCCAGCAGTTTGTTAGGGCCCGGGAGCTCCTACAATGAGCAGTTCTTC.

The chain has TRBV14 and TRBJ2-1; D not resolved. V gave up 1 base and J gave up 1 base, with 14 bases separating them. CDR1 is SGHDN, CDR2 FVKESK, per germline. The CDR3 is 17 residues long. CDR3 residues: CASSQGGMRVSYNEQFF. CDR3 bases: TGTGCCAGCAGCCAAGGAGGAATGAGAGTTTCCTACAATGAGCAGTTCTTC.

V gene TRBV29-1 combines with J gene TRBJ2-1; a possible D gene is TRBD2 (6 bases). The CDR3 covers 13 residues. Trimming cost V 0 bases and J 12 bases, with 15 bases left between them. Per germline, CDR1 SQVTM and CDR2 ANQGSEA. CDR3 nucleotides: TGCAGCGTTGAAGAGTGGAGGGGCCGGGGGCAGTTCTTC. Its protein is CSVEEWRGRGQFF.

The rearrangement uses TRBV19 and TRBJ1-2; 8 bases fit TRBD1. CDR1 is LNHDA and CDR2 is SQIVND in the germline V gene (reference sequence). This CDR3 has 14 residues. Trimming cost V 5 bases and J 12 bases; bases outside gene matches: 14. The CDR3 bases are TGTGCCAGTAGTCCGACAGGGGAGATTGGGGCTAACACCTTC. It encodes CASSPTGEIGANTF.

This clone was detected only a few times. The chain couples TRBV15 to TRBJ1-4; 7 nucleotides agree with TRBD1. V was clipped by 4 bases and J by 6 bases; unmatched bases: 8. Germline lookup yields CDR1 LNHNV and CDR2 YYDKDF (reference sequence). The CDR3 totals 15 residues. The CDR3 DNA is TGTGCCACCAGCACCAGACAGGGAAGAGATGAAAAACTGTTTTTT. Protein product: CATSTRQGRDEKLFF.

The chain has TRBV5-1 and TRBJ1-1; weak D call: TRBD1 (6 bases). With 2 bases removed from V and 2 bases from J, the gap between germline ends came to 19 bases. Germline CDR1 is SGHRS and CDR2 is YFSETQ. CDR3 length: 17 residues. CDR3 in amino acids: CASSFHPRDTANTEAFF. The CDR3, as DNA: TGCGCCAGCAGCTTTCACCCTCGGGACACAGCAAACACTGAAGCTTTCTTT.

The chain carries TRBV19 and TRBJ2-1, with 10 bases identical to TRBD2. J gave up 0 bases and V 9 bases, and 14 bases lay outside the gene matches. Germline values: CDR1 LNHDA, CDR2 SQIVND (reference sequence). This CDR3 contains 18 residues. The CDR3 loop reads CASNFGLAVLSSYNEQFF. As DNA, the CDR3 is TGTGCCAGCAATTTCGGACTAGCGGTCTTGAGCTCCTACAATGAGCAGTTCTTC.

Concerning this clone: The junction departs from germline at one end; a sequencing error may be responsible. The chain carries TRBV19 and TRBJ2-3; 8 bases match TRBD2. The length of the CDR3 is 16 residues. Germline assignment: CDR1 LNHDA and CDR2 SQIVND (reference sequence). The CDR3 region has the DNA TGTGCCAGTAGTGTTAACAGCGGGAGAGCCACAGATATGCAGTATTTT. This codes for CASSVNSGRATDMQYF. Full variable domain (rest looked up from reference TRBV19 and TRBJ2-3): DGGITQSPKYLFRKEGQNVTLSCEQNLNHDAMYWYRQDPGQGLRLIYYSQIVNDFQKGDIAEGYSVSREKKESFPLTVTSAQKNPTAFYLCASSVNSGRATDMQYFGPGTRLTVL.

The CDR3 spells CATSTAGENTEAFF. The CDR3 DNA follows: TGTGCCACCAGCACCGCTGGGGAGAACACTGAAGCTTTCTTT. The J gene is TRBJ1-1, the V gene TRBV15; D not resolved. Germline CDR1 is LNHNV and CDR2 is YYDKDF (reference sequence). The V end was cut by 4 bases, the J end by 1 base, with 10 bases between. The CDR3 loop spans 14 amino acids. The whole variable domain, remainder taken from reference TRBV15 and TRBJ1-1, is DAMVIQNPRYQVTQFGKPVTLSCSQTLNHNVMYWYQQKSSQAPKLLFHYYDKDFNNEADTPDNFQSRRPNTSFCFLDIRSPGLGDTAMYLCATSTAGENTEAFFGQGTRLTVV.

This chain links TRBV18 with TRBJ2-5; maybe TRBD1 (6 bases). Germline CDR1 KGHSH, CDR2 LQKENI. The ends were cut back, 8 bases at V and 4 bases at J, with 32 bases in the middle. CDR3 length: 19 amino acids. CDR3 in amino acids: CASQPGAEWDPYKGETQYF. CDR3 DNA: TGTGCCAGCCAACCAGGGGCGGAGTGGGACCCATACAAGGGAGAGACCCAGTACTTC.

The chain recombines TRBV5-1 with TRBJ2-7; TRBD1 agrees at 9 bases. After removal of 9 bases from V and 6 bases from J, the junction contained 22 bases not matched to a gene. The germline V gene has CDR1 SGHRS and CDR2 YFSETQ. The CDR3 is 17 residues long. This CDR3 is CATLLKPGQGKEGEQYF. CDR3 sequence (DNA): TGCGCCACCCTACTCAAACCGGGACAGGGAAAAGAAGGCGAGCAGTACTTC. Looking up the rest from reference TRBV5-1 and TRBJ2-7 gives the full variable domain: KAGVTQTPRYLIKTRGQQVTLSCSPISGHRSVSWYQQTPGQGLQFLFEYFSETQRNKGNFPGRFSGRQFSNSRSEMNVSTLELGDSALYLCATLLKPGQGKEGEQYFGPGTRLTVT.

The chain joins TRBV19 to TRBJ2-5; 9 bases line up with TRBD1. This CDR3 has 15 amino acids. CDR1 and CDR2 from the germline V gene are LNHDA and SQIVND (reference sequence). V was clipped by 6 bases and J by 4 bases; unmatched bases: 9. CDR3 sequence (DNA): TGTGCCAGTAGCCTAGGGGACAGGGAGGGAGAGACCCAGTACTTC. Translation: CASSLGDREGETQYF.

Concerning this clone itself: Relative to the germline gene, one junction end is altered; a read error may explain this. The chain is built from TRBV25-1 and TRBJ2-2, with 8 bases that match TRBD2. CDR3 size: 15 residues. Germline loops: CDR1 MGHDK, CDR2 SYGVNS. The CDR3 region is CANSDSRQHGGELFF. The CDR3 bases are TGTGCCAACAGTGATAGTCGACAGCACGGGGGGGAACTGTTTTTT.

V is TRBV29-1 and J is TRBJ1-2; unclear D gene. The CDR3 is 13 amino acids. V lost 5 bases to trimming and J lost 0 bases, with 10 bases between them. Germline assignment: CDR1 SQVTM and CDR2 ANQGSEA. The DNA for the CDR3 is TGCAGCGTTTACAGAGATTCTAACTATGGCTACACCTTC. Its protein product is CSVYRDSNYGYTF.

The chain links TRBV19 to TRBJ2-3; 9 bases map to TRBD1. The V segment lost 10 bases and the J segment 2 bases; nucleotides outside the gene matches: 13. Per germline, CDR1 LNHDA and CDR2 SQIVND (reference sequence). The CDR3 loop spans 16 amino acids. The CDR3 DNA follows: TGTGCCAATTTAACTACCGGGACAGGGCACACAGATACGCAGTATTTT. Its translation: CANLTTGTGHTDTQYF.

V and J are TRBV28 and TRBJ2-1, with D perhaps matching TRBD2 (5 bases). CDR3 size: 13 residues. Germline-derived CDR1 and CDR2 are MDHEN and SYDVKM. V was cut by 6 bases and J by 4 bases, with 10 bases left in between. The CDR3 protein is CASSAGRYNEQFF. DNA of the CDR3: TGTGCCAGCAGCGCGGGTCGGTACAATGAGCAGTTCTTC. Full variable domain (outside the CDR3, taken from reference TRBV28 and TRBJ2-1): DVKVTQSSRYLVKRTGEKVFLECVQDMDHENMFWYRQDPGLGLRLIYFSYDVKMKEKGDIPEGYSVSREKKERFSLILESASTNQTSMYLCASSAGRYNEQFFGPGTRLTVL.

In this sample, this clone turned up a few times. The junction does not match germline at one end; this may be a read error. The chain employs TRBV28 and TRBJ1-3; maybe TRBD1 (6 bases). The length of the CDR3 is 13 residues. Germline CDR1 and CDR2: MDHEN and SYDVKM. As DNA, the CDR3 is TGTGCCAGCAGCACAGGGTTTGGAAACATCATATATTTT. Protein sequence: CASSTGFGNIIYF. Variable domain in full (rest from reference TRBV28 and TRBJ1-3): DVKVTQSSRYLVKRTGEKVFLECVQDMDHENMFWYRQDPGLGLRLIYFSYDVKMKEKGDIPEGYSVSREKKERFSLILESASTNQTSMYLCASSTGFGNIIYFGEGSWLTVV.

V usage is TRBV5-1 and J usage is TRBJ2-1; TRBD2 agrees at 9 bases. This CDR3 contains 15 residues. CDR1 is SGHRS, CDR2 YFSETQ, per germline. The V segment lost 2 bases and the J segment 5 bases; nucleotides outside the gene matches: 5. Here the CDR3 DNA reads TGCGCCAGCAGCTTTAGCGGGAGCTTCCACAATGAGCAGTTCTTC. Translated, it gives CASSFSGSFHNEQFF.

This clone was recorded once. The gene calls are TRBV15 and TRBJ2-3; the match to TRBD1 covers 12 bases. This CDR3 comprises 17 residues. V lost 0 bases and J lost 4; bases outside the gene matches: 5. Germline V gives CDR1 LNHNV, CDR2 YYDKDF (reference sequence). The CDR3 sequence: CATSREGTGGWADTQYF. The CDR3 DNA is TGTGCCACCAGCAGAGAGGGGACAGGGGGCTGGGCAGATACGCAGTATTTT.